A selection of T cell receptor beta chains follows, all from one sample in a study of identical twins. TCRdb processed the 5' RACE reads anew with MiXCR; each CDR3 protein has one entry. There are about 890,000 distinct CDR3 sequences in the sample; approximately 13% occur only once, and around 1.5% lies in the top ten. The same data also contributed to another study, on yellow fever vaccine responses in identical twins.

Specimen: PBMCs. The receptors originated from a woman aged 18-30 years in good health. CDR3s include the opening cysteine and the closing phenylalanine or tryptophan. The D gene is left open where the match is weak. Rows may omit the clone size; those that give it use once, few, many or a size class.

CDR3nt: TGCAGTGCAGATTCCAATGAGCAGTTCTTC
CDR3aa: CSADSNEQFF
abundance: few
d_gene: -
j_gene: TRBJ2-1
v_gene: TRBV20-1

CDR3nt: TGTGCCAGTCGACTAGCGGGATCCTACGAGCAGTACTTC
CDR3aa: CASRLAGSYEQYF
abundance: many
d_gene: TRBD2
j_gene: TRBJ2-7
v_gene: TRBV5-1

CDR3nt: TGCGCCAGCAGCCAAGATCCAGGGGGATATTACAATGAGCAGTTCTTC
CDR3aa: CASSQDPGGYYNEQFF
abundance: -
d_gene: TRBD1
j_gene: TRBJ2-1
v_gene: TRBV4-1

CDR3nt: TGTGCCAGCAGCTTGCAAGGGACAGGGGGAAACACTGAAGCTTTCTTT
CDR3aa: CASSLQGTGGNTEAFF
abundance: few
d_gene: TRBD1
j_gene: TRBJ1-1
v_gene: TRBV5-5

CDR3nt: TGCAGTGCCCACTGGGGGGCGGCGAATGAGCAGTTCTTC
CDR3aa: CSAHWGAANEQFF
abundance: -
d_gene: -
j_gene: TRBJ2-1
v_gene: TRBV20-1

CDR3nt: TGCAGCGTAGAAACAGGGACCTTCCAAGAGACCCAGTACTTC
CDR3aa: CSVETGTFQETQYF
abundance: once
d_gene: -
j_gene: TRBJ2-5
v_gene: TRBV29-1

CDR3nt: TGCTGTGCTAAGGGACCTTTTGGGAGCACAGATACGCAGTATTTT
CDR3aa: CCAKGPFGSTDTQYF
abundance: -
d_gene: -
j_gene: TRBJ2-3
v_gene: TRBV20-1

CDR3nt: TGTGCCAGCAGTTTCGGGCTCACCGGGGAGCTGTTTTTT
CDR3aa: CASSFGLTGELFF
abundance: many
d_gene: -
j_gene: TRBJ2-2
v_gene: TRBV12-3/TRBV12-4

CDR3nt: TGTGCCACCAGCAGAGATCGACTAGCGGGAGACCAAGAGACCCAGTACTTC
CDR3aa: CATSRDRLAGDQETQYF
abundance: few
d_gene: TRBD2
j_gene: TRBJ2-5
v_gene: TRBV15

CDR3nt: TGTGCCAGCAGCTTTTCGTCTAGCGGGGGGGGCTCCTACAATGAGCAGTTCTTC
CDR3aa: CASSFSSSGGGSYNEQFF
abundance: -
d_gene: TRBD2
j_gene: TRBJ2-1
v_gene: TRBV12-3/TRBV12-4

CDR3nt: TGTGCCAGCAGCGCCCCGGGGTACGATGAGCAGTTCTTC
CDR3aa: CASSAPGYDEQFF
abundance: few
d_gene: -
j_gene: TRBJ2-1
v_gene: TRBV7-6

CDR3nt: TGTGCCAGCAGCCCCTTTAGGGAAGAGCAGTACTTC
CDR3aa: CASSPFREEQYF
abundance: few
d_gene: -
j_gene: TRBJ2-7
v_gene: TRBV11-2

CDR3nt: TGCAGTGCTAGAGACTTTCTAGCGGGGTCCACAGATACGCAGTATTTT
CDR3aa: CSARDFLAGSTDTQYF
abundance: few
d_gene: TRBD2
j_gene: TRBJ2-3
v_gene: TRBV20-1

CDR3nt: TGTGCCACCAGCGGTCGGGAGAACTACAATGAGCAGTTCTTC
CDR3aa: CATSGRENYNEQFF
abundance: few
d_gene: -
j_gene: TRBJ2-1
v_gene: TRBV15

CDR3nt: TGTGCCAGCAGCCGAAGTTCGGGATCTGGAGAGCAGTACTTC
CDR3aa: CASSRSSGSGEQYF
abundance: -
d_gene: -
j_gene: TRBJ2-7
v_gene: TRBV7-6

CDR3nt: TGTGCCAGCACTAGGGGTAATTCACCCCTCCACTTT
CDR3aa: CASTRGNSPLHF
abundance: -
d_gene: -
j_gene: TRBJ1-6
v_gene: TRBV6-5

CDR3nt: TGTGCCACCAGCAGAGAGGCGGGCGGCAATCAGCCCCAGCATTTT
CDR3aa: CATSREAGGNQPQHF
abundance: many
d_gene: -
j_gene: TRBJ1-5
v_gene: TRBV15

CDR3nt: TGTGCCAGCAGTAGTGGGAGCTTCAACACCGGGGAGCTGTTTTTT
CDR3aa: CASSSGSFNTGELFF
abundance: -
d_gene: -
j_gene: TRBJ2-2
v_gene: TRBV2

CDR3nt: TGTGCCAGCAGCCAGGCTCCCGGGACTAGCGGGTCTGTGCAGTTCTTC
CDR3aa: CASSQAPGTSGSVQFF
abundance: once
d_gene: TRBD2
j_gene: TRBJ2-1
v_gene: TRBV7-9

CDR3nt: TGTGCCAGCAGCTTAGCGATAGCGGGGTCTTACGAGCAGTACTTC
CDR3aa: CASSLAIAGSYEQYF
abundance: many
d_gene: TRBD2
j_gene: TRBJ2-7
v_gene: TRBV7-6

CDR3nt: TGTGCCAGCAGCTACGGACAGGGGGCCGAGCAGTACTTC
CDR3aa: CASSYGQGAEQYF
abundance: -
d_gene: TRBD1
j_gene: TRBJ2-7
v_gene: TRBV7-7

CDR3nt: TGTGCCAGCAGCCAAAGGGCTAGCGGCAACTCCTACGAGCAGTACTTC
CDR3aa: CASSQRASGNSYEQYF
abundance: -
d_gene: TRBD2
j_gene: TRBJ2-7
v_gene: TRBV6-1

CDR3nt: TGTGCCAGCAGTTTAGACAGGGTCAACTATGGCTACACCTTC
CDR3aa: CASSLDRVNYGYTF
abundance: many
d_gene: TRBD1
j_gene: TRBJ1-2
v_gene: TRBV28

CDR3nt: TGTGCCAGCAGTCCCAACACTAACACCGGGGAGCTGTTTTTT
CDR3aa: CASSPNTNTGELFF
abundance: many
d_gene: -
j_gene: TRBJ2-2
v_gene: TRBV12-3/TRBV12-4

CDR3nt: TGTGCCAGCAGCTTAAAGGGGCTAGTTGGTGCCGGGGAGCTGTTTTTT
CDR3aa: CASSLKGLVGAGELFF
abundance: -
d_gene: -
j_gene: TRBJ2-2
v_gene: TRBV7-9

CDR3nt: TGTGCCAGCAGTTTCGATAGGGGTGGCTACACCTTC
CDR3aa: CASSFDRGGYTF
abundance: many
d_gene: -
j_gene: TRBJ1-2
v_gene: TRBV12-3/TRBV12-4

CDR3nt: TGTGCCAGCGGGACCGGGACGGCCAGCTCCTACAATGAGCAGTTCTTC
CDR3aa: CASGTGTASSYNEQFF
abundance: -
d_gene: -
j_gene: TRBJ2-1
v_gene: TRBV12-3/TRBV12-4

CDR3nt: TGTGCCACCAGTGATCCTTGGGGGGCCAACACCGGGGAGCTGTTTTTT
CDR3aa: CATSDPWGANTGELFF
abundance: few
d_gene: -
j_gene: TRBJ2-2
v_gene: TRBV24-1

CDR3nt: TGTGCCAGCAGTTACTCGAGCACAGGCAACACTGAAGCTTTCTTT
CDR3aa: CASSYSSTGNTEAFF
abundance: -
d_gene: -
j_gene: TRBJ1-1
v_gene: TRBV6-5

CDR3nt: TGCAGTGCCCCCTCGGGTACGCAGTATTTT
CDR3aa: CSAPSGTQYF
abundance: -
d_gene: -
j_gene: TRBJ2-3
v_gene: TRBV20-1

CDR3nt: TGTGCCAGCAGCTTAGGAGGGGGCTGGGGGCGCGGTGAAGCTTTCTTT
CDR3aa: CASSLGGGWGRGEAFF
abundance: few
d_gene: TRBD1
j_gene: TRBJ1-1
v_gene: TRBV7-9

CDR3nt: TGTGCCAGCAGCTTAGGGACCTTAGGACAGATGAACACCGGGGAGCTGTTTTTT
CDR3aa: CASSLGTLGQMNTGELFF
abundance: -
d_gene: -
j_gene: TRBJ2-2
v_gene: TRBV11-2

CDR3nt: TGTGCCAGCAGTGAAACGGATGAACAACTGTTTTTT
CDR3aa: CASSETDEQLFF
abundance: -
d_gene: -
j_gene: TRBJ1-4
v_gene: TRBV6-1

CDR3nt: TGTGCCAGCAGCAGGGTTGGAGAGACCCAGTACTTC
CDR3aa: CASSRVGETQYF
abundance: many
d_gene: -
j_gene: TRBJ2-5
v_gene: TRBV3-1

CDR3nt: TGTGCCAGCAGCTTAAGACAGGCGACAGCGGGCACTGAAGCTTTCTTT
CDR3aa: CASSLRQATAGTEAFF
abundance: -
d_gene: -
j_gene: TRBJ1-1
v_gene: TRBV11-3

CDR3nt: TGCGCCAGCAGTGACGGGGTAGTACAAGAGACCCAGTACTTC
CDR3aa: CASSDGVVQETQYF
abundance: -
d_gene: -
j_gene: TRBJ2-5
v_gene: TRBV10-2

CDR3nt: TGTGCCATCAGTGAGGAGAGTGATACGCAGTATTTT
CDR3aa: CAISEESDTQYF
abundance: -
d_gene: -
j_gene: TRBJ2-3
v_gene: TRBV10-3

CDR3nt: TGTGCCAGCAGCTTAGGTTGGTATCAGACAGACTACTACGAGCAGTACTTC
CDR3aa: CASSLGWYQTDYYEQYF
abundance: -
d_gene: -
j_gene: TRBJ2-7
v_gene: TRBV7-2

CDR3nt: TGTGCCACCAGTGATTTTCCAGGGGGCGCAGACACCGGGGAGCTGTTTTTT
CDR3aa: CATSDFPGGADTGELFF
abundance: few
d_gene: TRBD1
j_gene: TRBJ2-2
v_gene: TRBV24-1

CDR3nt: TGTGCCAGCAGCCGGCGGGCAGGGGATGGCTACACCTTC
CDR3aa: CASSRRAGDGYTF
abundance: many
d_gene: -
j_gene: TRBJ1-2
v_gene: TRBV3-1

CDR3nt: TGTGCCAGCAGCTTGGGTCAGGGGACGGCTTTCTTT
CDR3aa: CASSLGQGTAFF
abundance: many
d_gene: -
j_gene: TRBJ1-1
v_gene: TRBV5-6

CDR3nt: TGTGCCAGCAGTTTTTTTAGGGGCGCATACAATGAGCAGTTCTTC
CDR3aa: CASSFFRGAYNEQFF
abundance: few
d_gene: -
j_gene: TRBJ2-1
v_gene: TRBV27

CDR3nt: TGCGCCAGCAGCTTGGAACCGGGAGGGGTCGGTGAAAAACTGTTTTTT
CDR3aa: CASSLEPGGVGEKLFF
abundance: -
d_gene: -
j_gene: TRBJ1-4
v_gene: TRBV5-1

CDR3nt: TGCTGTGCTAGAGATCTTGTGCGGTTAACTGGGGCCAACGTCCTGACTTTC
CDR3aa: CCARDLVRLTGANVLTF
abundance: few
d_gene: -
j_gene: TRBJ2-6
v_gene: TRBV20-1

CDR3nt: TGTGCCAGCAGTTCCCTAGCGGGAGGCCTAAGGAGCTCCTACAATGAGCAGTTCTTC
CDR3aa: CASSSLAGGLRSSYNEQFF
abundance: few
d_gene: TRBD2
j_gene: TRBJ2-1
v_gene: TRBV6-5

CDR3nt: TGTGCCAGCAGTGCTGGGGTCCTTTACGCCAAAAACATTCAGTACTTC
CDR3aa: CASSAGVLYAKNIQYF
abundance: once
d_gene: -
j_gene: TRBJ2-4
v_gene: TRBV6-1

CDR3nt: TGTACCTGCAGTTTGGTAGGCGCAGGCGCGGGTGGGGCCAGAGATACGCAGTATTTT
CDR3aa: CTCSLVGAGAGGARDTQYF
abundance: -
d_gene: -
j_gene: TRBJ2-3
v_gene: TRBV12-3/TRBV12-4

CDR3nt: TGTGCCAGCAGTCAGGGGACGACTAACTATGGCTACACCTTC
CDR3aa: CASSQGTTNYGYTF
abundance: few
d_gene: -
j_gene: TRBJ1-2
v_gene: TRBV6-4

CDR3nt: TGTGCCAGCAGGTTAATAGCGGAGCCGCAGTCGCAGTTCTTC
CDR3aa: CASRLIAEPQSQFF
abundance: -
d_gene: -
j_gene: TRBJ2-1
v_gene: TRBV28

CDR3nt: TGTGCCAGCAGCTGGGGGCTACGTTCCAGAAACATTCAGTACTTC
CDR3aa: CASSWGLRSRNIQYF
abundance: -
d_gene: -
j_gene: TRBJ2-4
v_gene: TRBV12-3/TRBV12-4

CDR3nt: TGTGCCAGCAGCGCACGGCCCGTAGATACGCAGTATTTT
CDR3aa: CASSARPVDTQYF
abundance: -
d_gene: -
j_gene: TRBJ2-3
v_gene: TRBV28

CDR3nt: TGCAGTGCTAGAGATCAAAACAGAAACAATGAGCAGTTCTTC
CDR3aa: CSARDQNRNNEQFF
abundance: few
d_gene: -
j_gene: TRBJ2-1
v_gene: TRBV20-1

CDR3nt: TGTGCCAGTAGTATAATAGCGGGAGGGGGAACCACAGATACGCAGTATTTT
CDR3aa: CASSIIAGGGTTDTQYF
abundance: few
d_gene: TRBD2
j_gene: TRBJ2-3
v_gene: TRBV19

CDR3nt: TGTGCCAGCAGTTTTGGTGGACACCGCAATCAGCCCCAGCATTTT
CDR3aa: CASSFGGHRNQPQHF
abundance: many
d_gene: -
j_gene: TRBJ1-5
v_gene: TRBV28

CDR3nt: TGTGCCATCAGTGAAGAGAGGGATGAGCAGTTCTTC
CDR3aa: CAISEERDEQFF
abundance: many
d_gene: -
j_gene: TRBJ2-1
v_gene: TRBV10-3

CDR3nt: TGTGCCAGCAGCCCGTACTGGGGCGTCCAAGAGACCCAGTACTTC
CDR3aa: CASSPYWGVQETQYF
abundance: -
d_gene: -
j_gene: TRBJ2-5
v_gene: TRBV7-8

CDR3nt: TGCGCCAGCAGCTACACTAAGGACGGCTTTCGGTCACCCCTCCACTTT
CDR3aa: CASSYTKDGFRSPLHF
abundance: -
d_gene: -
j_gene: TRBJ1-6
v_gene: TRBV5-1